This TCR beta chain was sequenced during a study of blood T cell repertoires in COVID-19. TCRdb's table, derived via immunoSEQ multiplex PCR, lists solely in-frame clones and lacks some. The sample has approximately 360,000 clones, around 87% seen once. V trimming: 4 bases; J trimming: 2 bases; junction bases outside the gene matches: 1. The CDR3 has 13 residues. Germline V gene sequence: CDR1 SQVTM, CDR2 ANQGSEA. This sequence joins TRBV29-1 and TRBJ1-5; TRBD1 aligns across 8 bases. Sequenced sample: PBMCs or T cells enriched from blood (not recorded which). This sequence was found in a man aged 40-49 years in a cohort exposed to, infected with or recovered from COVID-19 (not recorded which). CDR3 residues: CSVVQGGNQPQHF. Here the CDR3 DNA reads TGCAGCGTTGTACAGGGGGGCAATCAGCCCCAGCATTTT. Full variable domain (outside the CDR3, taken from reference TRBV29-1 and TRBJ1-5): SAVISQKPSRDICQRGTSLTIQCQVDSQVTMMFWYRQQPGQSLTLIATANQGSEATYESGFVIDKFPISRPNLTFSTLTVSNMSPEDSSIYLCSVVQGGNQPQHFGDGTRLSIL.